The clone carrying this TCR beta chain was detected ten times or more. Regarding time point: before trial treatment. Ipilimumab, nivolumab, aspirin, low-dose cyclophosphamide and low-dose radiotherapy were administered to donors. The data originate from a study of low-dose radiotherapy and immunotherapy resistance in tumors. First-strand cDNA used TRAV- and TRBV-specific primers, covering alpha and beta chains. TCR amplification used 20 to 25 PCR cycles, a constant-region primer and a V-primer adapter. TCRdb processed the reads anew with MiXCR; each CDR3 protein has one entry. The table records over 65,000 distinct CDR3 sequences, 18% of them present only once. The sample in question was PBMCs, obtained before treatment. This receptor was obtained from a male donor with prostate cancer.

CDR3 loop: CSRSGDIYNEQFF. In nucleotides, the CDR3 is TGCAGTAGAAGCGGGGATATTTACAATGAGCAGTTCTTC. The chain has TRBV20-1 and TRBJ2-1; 7 bases map to TRBD2. With 8 bases clipped from V and 4 bases from J, the junction kept 8 bases outside the gene matches. CDR3 size: 13 residues. Germline CDR1 DFQATT, CDR2 SNEGSKA (reference sequence).